This TCR beta chain was sequenced for a study of T cells in Graves' hyperthyroidism and ophthalmopathy. Researchers amplified the TCR beta CDR3 regions from RNA transcripts. RT-PCR in the first round (using the HTBI primer set) targeted the TCR CDR3. TCRdb re-called the multiplex PCR reads through MiXCR, storing one row per CDR3 protein. In the table there are approximately 560,000 distinct CDR3 sequences, more than 15% of which are singletons. The sample holds many counts of this clonotype. Calling Graves' hyperthyroidism stable meant ophthalmopathy did not progress within 18 months. Orbital computed tomography, thyroid ultrasound, serum thyroxine and TRAb, and clinical symptoms together informed the diagnoses. This CDR3 spans 13 amino acids. With 6 bases clipped from V and 3 bases from J, the junction kept 2 bases outside the gene matches. CDR1 and CDR2 from the germline V gene are MDHEN and SYDVKM.

V gene TRBV28 combines with J gene TRBJ1-5; 7 nucleotides agree with TRBD1. Sequenced material: blood. This TCR derives from a woman in her twenties or thirties with Graves' hyperthyroidism. The CDR3 protein is CASRGQFNQPQHF. The CDR3 nucleotides read TGTGCCAGCAGGGGACAGTTCAATCAGCCCCAGCATTTT. Together with reference TRBV28 and TRBJ1-5, the CDR3 gives the full variable domain: DVKVTQSSRYLVKRTGEKVFLECVQDMDHENMFWYRQDPGLGLRLIYFSYDVKMKEKGDIPEGYSVSREKKERFSLILESASTNQTSMYLCASRGQFNQPQHFGDGTRLSIL.